This TCR beta chain was recovered during a study of T cells in Graves' hyperthyroidism and ophthalmopathy (dated by TCRdb to the late 2010s). A note on the overall study: Peripheral blood samples were taken at the time of initial diagnosis, prior to any treatment. TCR V-J signatures able to tell the groups apart were searched for in a discovery cohort of 100 or so patients, of whom more than 40 had Graves' ophthalmopathy and roughly 58 had stable Graves' hyperthyroidism. Whether ophthalmopathy could be predicted prospectively was tested in an independent validation cohort made up of fewer than 20 hyperthyroidism patients plus 17 patients who later progressed to ophthalmopathy. For training and testing, the 100 or so patients in the discovery cohort were randomly divided in a 7:3 ratio. In addition, the study compared T-cell repertoires in thyroid tissue and in blood from roughly 6 Graves' hyperthyroidism patients. Once sampling was done, hyperthyroidism patients were given methimazole at a starting dose of 30 mg daily, whereas ophthalmopathy patients were given high-dose intravenous methylprednisolone. According to the paper, TCR Vbeta CDR3 sequencing was carried out on some 140 peripheral blood samples, which came from 40 to 45 ophthalmopathy, approximately 72 hyperthyroidism and roughly 17 progressor patients. Overall study results and their limits: Most expanded thyroid clonotypes (frequency above 0.001) were also found in blood, which suggests that blood repertoires may mirror thyroid immune responses. A 13 V-J signature model separated ophthalmopathy from stable hyperthyroidism, with roughly 88% sensitivity and about 81% specificity in cross-validation and 80%/75% in testing. In validation, the model predicted progression to ophthalmopathy with approximately 70% sensitivity and less than 75% specificity, a median of approximately 6.7 months before onset. Sample size was not statistically predetermined, and blinding of investigators to group allocation was not performed.

On this clonotype itself: Its specific antigen is unknown. Per-nucleotide qualities are absent, and no much larger clonotype sits a single base away.

The TCR beta CDR3 regions were amplified from the RNA transcripts. For the first round of RT-PCR on the TCR CDR3, the HTBI primer set was used together with the Qiagen OneStep RT-PCR kit. The libraries were constructed in a second round of multiplex PCR and then size-selected and purified. Sequencing of the libraries was done on an Illumina HiSeq2000 using paired-end 100 bp reads. The authors processed their data as follows. SOAPnuke was used to process the raw data, removing reads that contained adapters or uncalled bases, had a mean Phred below 15, or lacked an exact match to the constant primer or identifier. High-quality paired reads were merged using COPE v1.2.5, and each unique nucleotide sequence was defined as a clonotype. Clonotypes were aligned to IMGT TRBV, TRBD and TRBJ reference segments using MiTCR v1.1. The analysis was restricted to V-J combinations with a frequency above 0.0001, which together covered 99% to 99.2% of the repertoires. The TCS score was defined as F50 (clonal expansion) divided by E x V (chaos), with BLOSUM62-based TCRdist calculated between CDR3 peptides within each V-J. Welch's t-statistics and random forest reduced 500 to 550 V-J features to 13, which were used in a naive Bayes classifier (R e1071). The public sequencing data were trimmed at Q25 with fastp and processed into clonotypes with MiXCR by TCRdb, which kept only in-frame beta chains. For every CDR3 protein sequence, its rows merge into one entry that carries the most common genes and DNA. These V and J calls derive from TCRdb rather than the authors' analysis. The sample table shows approximately 600,000 distinct CDR3 sequences, and under 25% are seen once. The top ten constitute 34% of the sample.

Trimming removed 1 base from V and 3 bases from J; the gene matches leave 5 bases unexplained. The germline V gene supplies CDR1 LGHNA and CDR2 YSLEER. Reading from cysteine to phenylalanine, the CDR3 counts 18 amino acids. Just CDR3 DNA is preserved here, 54 bases in frame from base 1. Moderately to severely active disease, a Clinical Activity Score of at least 3, a NOSPECS grade of at least 4, and a duration under 3 months were present in ophthalmopathy patients. Exclusion was applied to patients with uncontrolled infections, other autoimmune diseases, pregnancy or lactation. Diagnoses were established on the basis of clinical symptoms, serum thyroxine and TRAb, thyroid ultrasound, and orbital computed tomography. PBMCs were separated from roughly 10 ml of fresh peripheral blood using Ficoll-Paque density gradient centrifugation. Total RNA was extracted with Trizol reagent, and quality was checked on an Agilent 2100 Bioanalyzer.

This sequence originates from a man aged 25-40 years with Graves' ophthalmopathy. The sample comprised blood. Recombination joined TRBV4-3 with TRBJ2-1, with TRBD2 identical over 14 junction bases. The CDR3 reads CASSQVWTSGRYYNEQFF. In nucleotide form, the sequence is TGCGCCAGCAGCCAAGTTTGGACTAGCGGGAGGTACTACAATGAGCAGTTCTTC.